This paragraph covers one TCR beta chain sequence. This sample stems from a study of T cell changes during pregnancy in multiple sclerosis. This CDR3 has 15 residues. The V end was cut by 2 bases, the J end by 0 bases, with 8 bases between. From germline, CDR1 is SNHLY and CDR2 FYNNEI. Profiled with immunoSEQ multiplex PCR; TCRdb holds only in-frame clones, not every one. The data show about 49,000 clones, about 95% seen once. The source was CD8+ T cells from peripheral blood mononuclear cells, collected in the first trimester of pregnancy. The clonotype was recovered from a female donor with multiple sclerosis, enrolled in a pregnancy study. The chain combines TRBV2 with TRBJ1-5; D remains unclear. CDR3 sequence (DNA): TGTGCCAGCAGTGAAACAGATTATAGCAATCAGCCCCAGCATTTT. Its translation: CASSETDYSNQPQHF.